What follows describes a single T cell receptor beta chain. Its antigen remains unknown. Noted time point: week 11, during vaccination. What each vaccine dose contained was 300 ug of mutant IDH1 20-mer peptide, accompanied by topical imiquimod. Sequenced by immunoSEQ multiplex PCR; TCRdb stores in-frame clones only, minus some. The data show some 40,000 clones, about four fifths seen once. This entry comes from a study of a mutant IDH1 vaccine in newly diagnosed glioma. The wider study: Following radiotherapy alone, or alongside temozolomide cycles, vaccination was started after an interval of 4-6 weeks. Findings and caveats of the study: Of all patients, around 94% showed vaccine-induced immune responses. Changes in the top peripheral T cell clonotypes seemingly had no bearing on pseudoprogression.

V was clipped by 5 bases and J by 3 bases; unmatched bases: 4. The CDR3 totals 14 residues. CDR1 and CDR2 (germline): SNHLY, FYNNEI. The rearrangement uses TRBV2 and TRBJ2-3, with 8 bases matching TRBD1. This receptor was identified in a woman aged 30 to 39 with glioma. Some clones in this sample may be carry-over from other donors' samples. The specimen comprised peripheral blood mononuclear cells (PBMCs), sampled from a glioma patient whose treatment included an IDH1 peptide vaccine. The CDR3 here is CASSLGQETDTQYF. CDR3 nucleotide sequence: TGTGCCAGCAGTTTGGGACAGGAGACAGATACGCAGTATTTT.